The 28 T cell receptor beta chains presented below share a single source sample, sequenced in a study of blood T cell repertoires in COVID-19 (dated by TCRdb to the early 2020s). Libraries were made using the immunoSEQ multiplex PCR assay. Not all clones reach the TCRdb copy of this immuneACCESS table, which keeps in-frame sequences only. Checked studies attribute under half of the gap to unresolved V genes and leave the rest unexplained. The sample table contains about 56,000 clones; only one count was recorded for approximately 91% of them. 3.5% to 4.5% of the sample belongs to the ten largest clones. The sequenced material came from peripheral blood. These receptors were obtained from a man aged 45-60 years with active COVID-19.

The V gene is TRBV5-8, the J gene TRBJ1-1; 10 positions match TRBD1. This CDR3 spans 15 amino acids. V shed 5 bases, J shed 0 bases, and the junction held 4 bases outside the gene matches. Germline CDR1 reads SGHTS; CDR2 reads YDEGEE. For the CDR3, the DNA is TGTGCCAGCAGTTGGACAGGGGGGATGAACACTGAAGCTTTCTTT. It translates to CASSWTGGMNTEAFF.

In this sample, this clone turned up once. A junction boundary mismatches the germline segment, possibly from a read error. V is TRBV7-8 and J is TRBJ1-1, with D unclear. The CDR3 contains 8 residues. Germline V gives CDR1 SGHVS, CDR2 FQNEAQ. Written as DNA, the CDR3 is TGTGCCAGCAGCCCCCCCGGCTTT. Amino acids: CASSPPGF.

The chain links TRBV19 to TRBJ2-1; D ambiguous. There are 14 residues in the CDR3. The ends were cut back, 6 bases at V and 5 bases at J, with 14 bases in the middle. Germline values: CDR1 LNHDA, CDR2 SQIVND (reference sequence). For the CDR3, the DNA is TGTGCCAGTAGGAATTCCCAGATACACAATGAGCAGTTCTTC. Translating gives CASRNSQIHNEQFF. Full variable domain (rest looked up from reference TRBV19 and TRBJ2-1): DGGITQSPKYLFRKEGQNVTLSCEQNLNHDAMYWYRQDPGQGLRLIYYSQIVNDFQKGDIAEGYSVSREKKESFPLTVTSAQKNPTAFYLCASRNSQIHNEQFFGPGTRLTVL.

V and J are TRBV6-2 or TRBV6-3 and TRBJ2-7; 7 bases are shared with TRBD1. The germline V gene has CDR1 MNHEY and CDR2 SVGEGT. V was clipped by 4 bases and J by 4 bases; unmatched bases: 7. The CDR3 has 14 residues. The CDR3 DNA follows: TGTGCCAGCAGTTCCCCCTCGACAGGGTACGAGCAGTACTTC. As protein: CASSSPSTGYEQYF.

The J gene is TRBJ2-7, the V gene TRBV6-5; weak D call: TRBD1 (6 bases). Trimming stripped 10 bases from V and 3 bases from J, with 16 bases between. CDR1 MNHEY and CDR2 SVGAGI come from the germline V gene. The CDR3 is 13 amino acids. CDR3 in DNA: TGTGCCACCTCTTTGGGGGCTGTCTACGAGCAGTACTTC. Protein product: CATSLGAVYEQYF.

The chain recombines TRBV19 with TRBJ2-5; 10 bases map to TRBD1. The CDR3 is 13 residues long. Trimming cost V 7 bases and J 2 bases; bases outside gene matches: 1. CDR1 is LNHDA, CDR2 SQIVND, per germline (reference sequence). The CDR3 sequence: CASMDRGQETQYF. In nucleotides, the CDR3 is TGTGCCAGTATGGACAGGGGGCAAGAGACCCAGTACTTC.

The chain joins TRBV4-1 to TRBJ1-6; D is unclear. The V gene lost 4 bases and the J gene lost 7 bases, with 14 bases spanning the gap. The CDR3 is 15 residues long. CDR1 and CDR2 (germline): MGHRA, YSYEKL. In DNA form, the CDR3 reads TGCGCCAGCAGCCCGCTGTGGTCCCAGAATTCACCCCTCCACTTT. Translated, it gives CASSPLWSQNSPLHF.

The gene calls are TRBV6-2 or TRBV6-3 and TRBJ2-1, with TRBD2 as a possible D gene (5 bases). Germline lookup yields CDR1 MNHEY and CDR2 SVGEGT. This CDR3 region has 17 residues. V lost 3 bases and J 7 bases, leaving 22 bases between the germline ends. The CDR3 loop reads CASSYVATIPGYNEQFF. CDR3 sequence (DNA): TGTGCCAGCAGTTATGTGGCTACCATCCCGGGATATAATGAGCAGTTCTTC.

The chain carries TRBV9 and TRBJ1-1; TRBD1 might be the D (5 bases). The CDR3 covers 12 residues. Per the germline V gene, CDR1 is SGDLS and CDR2 is YYNGEE. Deletions cut 2 bases from V and 6 bases from J, with 8 bases between. CDR3 amino acids: CASSVGGAEAFF. DNA for the CDR3: TGTGCCAGCAGCGTTGGGGGGGCTGAAGCTTTCTTT.

V gene TRBV5-4 combines with J gene TRBJ2-7; tentatively, D is TRBD2 (6 bases). The CDR3 spans 15 residues. V lost 0 bases and J lost 2, with 12 bases in between. From germline, CDR1 is SGHNT and CDR2 YYREEE (reference sequence). This chain's CDR3 is CASSLGGGAPYEQYF. The CDR3 DNA follows: TGTGCCAGCAGCTTGGGTGGAGGGGCACCCTACGAGCAGTACTTC.

A word on this clone: The germline gene is not matched at one end of the junction; a read error may be the cause. V usage is TRBV7-7 and J usage is TRBJ2-5; TRBD2 aligns across 8 bases. The germline CDR1 and CDR2 sequences are SSHAT and FNYEAQ (reference sequence). The CDR3 length is 15 residues. CDR3 DNA: TGTGCTAGCAGCTTAGACGGGGGGGCCCAAGAGACCCAGTACTTC. The encoded protein is CASSLDGGAQETQYF.

The chain is built from TRBV29-1 and TRBJ1-1; D is unresolved. CDR3 size: 15 residues. V lost 1 base and J lost 5, with 17 bases in between. The germline gives CDR1 SQVTM, CDR2 ANQGSEA. The CDR3 sequence: CSVEALLRRKTEAFF. The DNA for the CDR3 is TGCAGCGTTGAAGCACTTCTAAGGAGGAAAACTGAAGCTTTCTTT.

The rearrangement uses TRBV5-1 and TRBJ1-4; TRBD1 might be the D (6 bases). The CDR3 has 14 residues. In germline, CDR1 is SGHRS, CDR2 YFSETQ. V was trimmed by 4 bases and J by 8 bases, leaving 15 bases between them. The CDR3 DNA sequence: TGCGCCAGCAGCCCCCGGGGGGCACAGGAAAAACTGTTTTTT. It yields the protein CASSPRGAQEKLFF.

The chain couples TRBV11-2 to TRBJ2-1; TRBD1 might be the D (5 bases). This CDR3 contains 13 residues. Germline V gene data show CDR1 as SGHAT and CDR2 as FQNNGV. Trimming pared 3 bases from V and 8 bases from J, leaving 11 bases between. The CDR3 is CASSLAGYHEQFF. In nucleotides, the CDR3 is TGTGCCAGCAGCTTGGCAGGGTACCATGAGCAGTTCTTC.

This clone has a single count. The J gene is TRBJ2-7, the V gene TRBV7-8, with 8 bases lining up with TRBD1. Trimming cost V 2 bases and J 4 bases; bases outside gene matches: 4. Germline lookup yields CDR1 SGHVS and CDR2 FQNEAQ. The CDR3 runs 14 residues. The CDR3 region has the DNA TGTGCCAGCAGCTTACGACAGGGGAGGTACGAGCAGTACTTC. This encodes CASSLRQGRYEQYF.

The CDR3 coding sequence is TGTGCCATCAGGCCGGGACTAGCGGGGGGTATAGATACGCAGTATTTT. This encodes CAIRPGLAGGIDTQYF. The rearrangement links TRBV10-3 to TRBJ2-3; 15 bases agree with TRBD2. V shed 6 bases and J 5 bases; nucleotides not matched to a gene: 6. The length of the CDR3 is 16 residues. Germline loops: CDR1 ENHRY, CDR2 SYGVKD.

This clone occurred a few times. This sequence joins TRBV11-2 and TRBJ2-1; D might be TRBD2 (7 bases). V was trimmed by 4 bases and J by 4 bases, leaving 14 bases between them. The CDR3 is made up of 15 amino acids. Germline-derived CDR1 and CDR2 are SGHAT and FQNNGV. As DNA, the CDR3 is TGTGCCAGCAGCTGGGCGGGGGCTATATACAATGAGCAGTTCTTC. This codes for CASSWAGAIYNEQFF.

This clone appeared a few times. This chain links TRBV10-3 with TRBJ2-1; 7 positions match TRBD2. CDR1 and CDR2 (germline): ENHRY, SYGVKD. Losses at the gene ends were 10 bases for V and 5 bases for J; bases not matched to a gene: 8. This CDR3 has 13 amino acids. This CDR3 is CASASGPNNEQFF. The CDR3 nucleotides are TGTGCCAGCGCTAGCGGCCCAAACAATGAGCAGTTCTTC.

J is TRBJ1-5 and V is TRBV29-1; D possibly corresponds to TRBD1 (5 bases). The V end lost 4 bases, the J end lost 4 bases, and 11 bases lay between the germline ends. CDR1 and CDR2 from the germline V gene are SQVTM and ANQGSEA. The CDR3 consists of 13 residues. In DNA form, the CDR3 reads TGCAGCGTTGGGGGGGGTTTTAATCAGCCCCAGCATTTT. Translated: CSVGGGFNQPQHF. Variable domain in full (rest from reference TRBV29-1 and TRBJ1-5): SAVISQKPSRDICQRGTSLTIQCQVDSQVTMMFWYRQQPGQSLTLIATANQGSEATYESGFVIDKFPISRPNLTFSTLTVSNMSPEDSSIYLCSVGGGFNQPQHFGDGTRLSIL.

CDR3 residues: CASSYQWRLEQYF. The CDR3 DNA follows: TGTGCCAGCAGTTACCAGTGGCGGCTCGAGCAGTACTTC. The chain combines TRBV6-6 with TRBJ2-7; the D is unclear. The CDR3 length is 13 residues. Trimming left V 2 bases short and J 6 bases short, with 11 bases between. Germline CDR1 and CDR2: MNHNY and SVGAGI (reference sequence).

The V call is TRBV5-4, the J call TRBJ1-2; 7 bases fit TRBD1. The CDR3 covers 14 residues. From germline, CDR1 is SGHNT and CDR2 YYREEE (reference sequence). V gave up 8 bases and J gave up 4 bases; unmatched junction bases: 11. The CDR3 region has the DNA TGTGCCAGTGAAGTTAGGGGGACAGCCTATGGCTACACCTTC. This gives the protein CASEVRGTAYGYTF. Using reference TRBV5-4 and TRBJ1-2 for the parts outside the CDR3, the full variable domain is ETGVTQSPTHLIKTRGQQVTLRCSSQSGHNTVSWYQQALGQGPQFIFQYYREEENGRGNFPPRFSGLQFPNYSSELNVNALELDDSALYLCASEVRGTAYGYTFGSGTRLTVV.

This clone was recorded once. The V gene is TRBV5-1, the J gene TRBJ2-3; TRBD2 matches at 10 bases. Germline V CDR1 and CDR2: SGHRS, YFSETQ. There are 14 residues in the CDR3. V shed 2 bases and J 5 bases; nucleotides not matched to a gene: 2. CDR3: CASSFSSGGDTQYF. CDR3 sequence (DNA): TGCGCCAGCAGCTTTTCTAGCGGGGGAGATACGCAGTATTTT.

The gene calls are TRBV5-4 and TRBJ2-1, with D tentatively TRBD2 (6 bases). The CDR3 consists of 11 residues. Germline V gives CDR1 SGHNT, CDR2 YYREEE (reference sequence). V was shortened by 3 bases and J by 8 bases, with 6 bases between the two germline ends. The CDR3 bases are TGTGCCAGCAGCTGGGGGGATGAGCAGTTCTTC. It translates to CASSWGDEQFF.

The V and J genes are TRBV10-3 and TRBJ1-5; TRBD1 agrees at 8 bases. The CDR3 totals 13 residues. V gave up 8 bases and J gave up 5 bases; unmatched junction bases: 5. The germline V gene has CDR1 ENHRY and CDR2 SYGVKD. The CDR3 nucleotides read TGTGCCATCGGGGCAGGGGGCGATCAGCCCCAGCATTTT. This sequence encodes CAIGAGGDQPQHF.

V and J are TRBV5-4 and TRBJ1-4; the match to TRBD1 covers 7 bases. Germline assignment: CDR1 SGHNT and CDR2 YYREEE (reference sequence). The CDR3 is 14 residues long. J lost 9 bases, V lost 2 bases, and 7 bases had no gene match. The CDR3 coding sequence is TGTGCCAGCAGCTTAAAAGGGGGCGGGCAAAAACTGTTTTTT. Its translation is CASSLKGGGQKLFF.

The chain employs TRBV10-3 and TRBJ2-7; D ambiguous. CDR1 ENHRY and CDR2 SYGVKD come from the germline V gene. CDR3 length equals 15 residues. The ends were cut back, 0 bases at V and 3 bases at J, with 12 bases in the middle. The CDR3 DNA is TGTGCCATCAGTGAGTCAGAGTTAGGAGACTACGAGCAGTACTTC. It encodes CAISESELGDYEQYF.

The rearrangement uses TRBV7-2 and TRBJ2-3; tentatively, D is TRBD2 (5 bases). The CDR3 covers 16 residues. The germline V and J ends were trimmed by 1 base and 3 bases, with 14 bases remaining between them. Germline V lookup: CDR1 SGHTA, CDR2 FQGNSA. CDR3 sequence (DNA): TGTGCCAGCAGCTTAGGACTCCTAGGGAGTACAGATACGCAGTATTTT. Amino acid sequence: CASSLGLLGSTDTQYF.

The rearrangement uses TRBV19 and TRBJ2-2; 13 nucleotides match TRBD2. CDR1 and CDR2 from the germline V gene are LNHDA and SQIVND (reference sequence). Losses at the gene ends were 7 bases for V and 6 bases for J; bases not matched to a gene: 14. This CDR3 comprises 18 residues. The CDR3 DNA reads TGTGCCAGTAACCCTACTCCGGGACTAGCGGGGATGGCCGGGGAGCTGTTTTTT. Its protein is CASNPTPGLAGMAGELFF. The full variable domain, in which reference TRBV19 and TRBJ2-2 provide the parts outside the CDR3, is DGGITQSPKYLFRKEGQNVTLSCEQNLNHDAMYWYRQDPGQGLRLIYYSQIVNDFQKGDIAEGYSVSREKKESFPLTVTSAQKNPTAFYLCASNPTPGLAGMAGELFFGEGSRLTVL.